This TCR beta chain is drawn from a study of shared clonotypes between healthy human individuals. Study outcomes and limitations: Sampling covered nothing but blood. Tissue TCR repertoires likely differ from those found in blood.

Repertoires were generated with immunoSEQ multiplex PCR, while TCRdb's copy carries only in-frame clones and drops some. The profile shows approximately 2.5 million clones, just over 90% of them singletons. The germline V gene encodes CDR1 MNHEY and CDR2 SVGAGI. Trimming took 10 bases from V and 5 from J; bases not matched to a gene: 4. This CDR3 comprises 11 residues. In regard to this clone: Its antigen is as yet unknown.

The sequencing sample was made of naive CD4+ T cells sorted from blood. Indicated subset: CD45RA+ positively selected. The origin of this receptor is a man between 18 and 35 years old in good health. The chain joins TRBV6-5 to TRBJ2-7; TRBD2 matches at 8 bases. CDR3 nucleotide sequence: TGTGCCATCGGGAGGGGCGACGAGCAGTACTTC. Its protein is CAIGRGDEQYF.